The 17 T cell receptor beta chains given below trace back to one sample, sequenced in a study of T cells in Graves' hyperthyroidism and ophthalmopathy. Amplification yielded TCR beta CDR3 regions, with RNA transcripts as the source. During a first-round RT-PCR of the TCR CDR3, the HTBI primer set was used. TCRdb re-called the multiplex PCR reads with MiXCR, one entry per CDR3 protein. Here the sample spans almost 600,000 distinct CDR3 sequences, 14% being singletons. Sequencing was performed on blood. The receptors stem from a woman aged 25-40 years with Graves' hyperthyroidism that later progressed to Graves' ophthalmopathy.

The sample holds many counts of this clonotype. The chain uses TRBV27 and TRBJ1-5; D uncertain. The CDR3 is made up of 15 amino acids. V lost 3 bases, J lost 5 bases, and 14 bases lay in between. Looked up from germline, CDR1 is MNHEY and CDR2 is SMNVEV (reference sequence). The CDR3 DNA reads TGTGCCAGCAGTTTGGAAGTGCCAGGCTATCAGCCCCAGCATTTT. This translates into CASSLEVPGYQPQHF.

The sample holds many counts of this clonotype. V and J are TRBV13 and TRBJ2-3; D gene unclear. The germline V gene encodes CDR1 PRHDT and CDR2 FYEKMQ (reference sequence). The CDR3 has 13 residues. Trimming pared 1 base from V and 6 bases from J, leaving 8 bases between. The CDR3 nucleotides read TGTGCCAGCAGCTTAGATCCCAGCGATACGCAGTATTTT. Encoded protein: CASSLDPSDTQYF.

This clonotype was seen many times. The chain combines TRBV7-9 with TRBJ2-5; 11 nucleotides align to TRBD2. The CDR3 is 18 amino acids. CDR1 is SEHNR, CDR2 FQNEAQ, per germline (reference sequence). Trimming at V came to 6 bases and at J to 4 bases, leaving 16 bases not matched to a gene. Here the CDR3 reads CASSTSYSLAGVTETQYF. The CDR3 DNA sequence: TGTGCCAGCAGTACTTCCTACTCACTAGCGGGAGTAACAGAGACCCAGTACTTC.

Turning to this clonotype: A much larger clone sits a single nucleotide away, making a read error possible. V is TRBV4-3 and J is TRBJ2-3; D possibly uses TRBD1 or TRBD2 (5 bases each). The germline V and J ends were trimmed by 2 bases and 4 bases, with 13 bases remaining between them. Germline loops: CDR1 LGHNA, CDR2 YSLEER. This CDR3 comprises 15 residues. The CDR3 here is CASSQSRQGPDTQYF. DNA for the CDR3: TGCGCCAGCAGCCAATCTCGGCAGGGACCAGATACGCAGTATTTT.

Remarks on this clonotype: This may arise from a read error, as a much more abundant clone is one base away. The chain has TRBV27 and TRBJ1-5; D is unresolved. Per germline, CDR1 MNHEY and CDR2 SMNVEV (reference sequence). The CDR3 has 14 amino acids. Trimming took off 5 bases at V and 5 bases at J, with 13 bases between the two ends. The CDR3 DNA reads TGTGCCAGCAGTCGCGGGAAGGGCGATCAGCCCCAGCATTTT. It specifies CASSRGKGDQPQHF.

This clonotype was picked up many times. Here the CDR3 reads CASRNSGNTEAFF. CDR3 bases: TGCGCCAGCAGAAACAGTGGGAACACTGAAGCTTTCTTT. The V call is TRBV5-1, the J call TRBJ1-1; D remains ambiguous. Trimming took 5 bases from V and 1 from J, leaving 9 bases between them. Per the germline V gene, CDR1 is SGHRS and CDR2 is YFSETQ. This CDR3 has 13 residues. Complete variable domain (other parts from reference TRBV5-1 and TRBJ1-1): KAGVTQTPRYLIKTRGQQVTLSCSPISGHRSVSWYQQTPGQGLQFLFEYFSETQRNKGNFPGRFSGRQFSNSRSEMNVSTLELGDSALYLCASRNSGNTEAFFGQGTRLTVV.

The chain combines TRBV3-1 with TRBJ1-6; maybe TRBD1 (6 bases). Germline V gene sequence: CDR1 LGHDT, CDR2 YNNKEL (reference sequence). Deletions cut 2 bases from V and 0 bases from J, with 11 bases between. The CDR3 length is 17 residues. The CDR3 bases are TGTGCCAGCAGCCAAAACCCGGACAGCTCCTATAATTCACCCCTCCACTTT. Its protein is CASSQNPDSSYNSPLHF.

The sample holds many counts of this clonotype. The chain combines TRBV27 with TRBJ2-3; D unresolved. CDR3 length equals 14 residues. CDR1 MNHEY and CDR2 SMNVEV come from the germline V gene (reference sequence). The germline V and J ends were trimmed by 1 base and 4 bases, with 9 bases remaining between them. CDR3 bases: TGTGCCAGCAGTTTATTGAACACCGCAGATACGCAGTATTTT. This encodes CASSLLNTADTQYF.

This clonotype was seen ten or more times. V usage is TRBV7-9 and J usage is TRBJ2-3; D ambiguous. The germline CDR1 and CDR2 sequences are SEHNR and FQNEAQ (reference sequence). The CDR3 loop spans 16 amino acids. V lost 4 bases and J lost 3, with 17 bases in between. The CDR3 protein is CASSSKVPPLTDTQYF. In DNA, the CDR3 is TGTGCCAGCAGCTCAAAGGTCCCTCCTCTGACAGATACGCAGTATTTT.

This clonotype was counted at least ten times. CDR3 DNA: TGTGCCAGCAGTCACCCCAGGGCCAACGTCCTGACTTTC. Amino acids: CASSHPRANVLTF. The rearrangement uses TRBV12-3 or TRBV12-4 and TRBJ2-6; D uncertain. The CDR3 totals 13 residues. Trimming stripped 5 bases from V and 5 bases from J, with 7 bases between.

This clonotype was detected many times. The J gene is TRBJ2-1, the V gene TRBV19, with a tentative D call TRBD2 (7 bases). The germline V and J ends were trimmed by 3 bases and 3 bases, with 15 bases remaining between them. Germline V gene data show CDR1 as LNHDA and CDR2 as SQIVND (reference sequence). The CDR3 covers 16 residues. CDR3 loop: CASSMGGAGLYNEQFF. The CDR3 coding sequence is TGTGCCAGTAGTATGGGGGGGGCGGGCCTCTACAATGAGCAGTTCTTC.

This clonotype has a count of ten or more. The chain is built from TRBV6-1 and TRBJ1-4; D not resolved. Looked up from germline, CDR1 is MNHNS and CDR2 is SASEGT. Trimming shortened V by 6 bases and J by 5 bases, and 16 bases separated the two germline ends. This CDR3 spans 15 amino acids. The CDR3 protein is CASSPRKMGNEKLFF. CDR3 nucleotide sequence: TGTGCCAGCAGCCCCAGGAAGATGGGCAATGAAAAACTGTTTTTT.

This clonotype has more than one count but fewer than ten. The gene calls are TRBV19 and TRBJ2-3; possible D gene TRBD1, 6 bases. Germline V gene data show CDR1 as LNHDA and CDR2 as SQIVND (reference sequence). V was pared by 3 bases and J by 3 bases, with 19 bases between. The CDR3 extends over 17 amino acids. CDR3 region: CASSMWGRKGWTDTQYF. The CDR3 nucleotides read TGTGCCAGTAGTATGTGGGGGCGGAAGGGTTGGACAGATACGCAGTATTTT.

In the case of this clonotype: With a much larger clone just one base away, this may be a read error. V is TRBV20-1 and J is TRBJ1-1; D ambiguous. Germline V gives CDR1 DFQATT, CDR2 SNEGSKA (reference sequence). The CDR3 totals 11 residues. CDR3 nucleotide sequence: TGCAGTCCACTTATGAACACTGGAGCTTTCTTT. Translating gives CSPLMNTGAFF.

This clonotype was observed a few times. The chain couples TRBV27 to TRBJ1-1, with 7 nucleotides matching TRBD1. This CDR3 has 15 residues. With 2 bases clipped from V and 1 base from J, the junction kept 4 bases outside the gene matches. Germline lookup yields CDR1 MNHEY and CDR2 SMNVEV (reference sequence). The CDR3 DNA reads as TGTGCCAGCAGTTTAATAGAGGGGGCGAACACTGAAGCTTTCTTT. This translates into CASSLIEGANTEAFF.

There are many counts of this clonotype. This sequence joins TRBV28 and TRBJ1-4, with TRBD1 as a possible D gene (5 bases). The CDR3 covers 14 residues. Germline-derived CDR1 and CDR2 are MDHEN and SYDVKM. Trimming removed 8 bases at V and 0 bases at J, with 10 bases between. In DNA form, the CDR3 reads TGTGCCAGCCTGGGACGGCCAACTAATGAAAAACTGTTTTTT. It is translated as CASLGRPTNEKLFF.

The J gene is TRBJ1-3, the V gene TRBV6-1; no clear D. Looked up from germline, CDR1 is MNHNS and CDR2 is SASEGT. Trimming left V 7 bases short and J 0 bases short, with 16 bases between. CDR3 size: 16 residues. DNA for the CDR3: TGTGCCAGCACCCGGGTCTCCTACAACTCTGGAAACACCATATATTTT. Translation: CASTRVSYNSGNTIYF.